Sequencing of this TCR beta chain was carried out in a study of long-term antiretroviral therapy in people with HIV. Comment on this clone: Its antigen is currently unknown.

CDR1 and CDR2 (germline): SGHTA, FQGNSA. V was cut by 3 bases and J by 0 bases, with 8 bases left in between. CDR3 length: 14 amino acids. Study results and caveats: Patients on ART gained diversity, which nonetheless stayed below transplant donor controls. Repertoires looked antigen-experienced, with only a slight naive shift after ART.

Running of the v3.0 immunoSEQ assay took place at survey level. The repertoire was sequenced with immunoSEQ multiplex PCR; TCRdb's copy has only in-frame clones and lacks some. The sample has around 23,000 clones, about 84% seen once. Specimen: unsorted PBMCs, collected 0.5 years before starting antiretroviral therapy. This sequence was found in a man between 35 and 55 years old with HIV. The chain couples TRBV7-2 to TRBJ1-1; D gene uncertain. The CDR3: CASSFRRLNTEAFF. The CDR3 nucleotides are TGTGCCAGCAGCTTCAGGAGACTGAACACTGAAGCTTTCTTT.